Below, 2 T cell receptor beta chains from the same sample are listed, as sequenced in a study of shared clonotypes between healthy human individuals. Assay: immunoSEQ multiplex PCR; the TCRdb copy retains only in-frame clones and omits some. Of some 1 million clones listed, about 75% were seen once; the top ten hold over 1.3%. Material for sequencing was memory CD4+ T cells sorted from blood. Indicated subset: CD45RA-negative fraction. The receptors shown here come from a man between 18 and 35 years old in good health.

This clone was counted only a few times. The rearrangement joins TRBV6-5 to TRBJ1-6; D gene ambiguous. Germline values: CDR1 MNHEY, CDR2 SVGAGI. This CDR3 spans 14 amino acids. Between the trimmed V and J ends, which lost 2 bases and 7 bases, there was a span of 9 bases. CDR3 loop: CASSYASWNSPLHF. The CDR3 coding sequence is TGTGCCAGCAGTTACGCGTCGTGGAATTCACCCCTCCACTTT.

The chain couples TRBV28 to TRBJ2-1; D possibly corresponds to TRBD1 (6 bases). Germline CDR1 is MDHEN and CDR2 is SYDVKM. This CDR3 has 15 amino acids. V gave up 3 bases and J gave up 6 bases, with 15 bases separating them. The CDR3 reads CASSFQGRTSNEQFF. CDR3 DNA sequence: TGTGCCAGCAGTTTCCAGGGGCGAACGTCCAATGAGCAGTTCTTC.